The rows below give T cell receptor beta chains drawn from one sample of a study of cytotoxic CD8 clonotypes in ibrutinib-treated CLL. Profiling relied on immunoSEQ multiplex PCR, and the TCRdb table lists in-frame clones only, not all of them. The table records 100,000 to 150,000 clones, 80% to 90% of them present only once. The sample in question was PBMCs, obtained after 24 months of ibrutinib treatment. The receptors come from a human donor with chronic lymphocytic leukemia. CDR3s include the opening cysteine and the closing phenylalanine or tryptophan. The D gene is left open where the match is weak. The size entry is marked missing in some rows and otherwise reads once, few, many or a size class.

DNA | CDR3 | V | D | J | size
TGTGCCAGCAGTTTAGAGGGGGCAGAGGCTTACGAGCAGTACTTC | CASSLEGAEAYEQYF | TRBV27 | TRBD1 | TRBJ2-7 | -
TGCAGCGGTGCATTGACCACTGAAGCTTTCTTT | CSGALTTEAFF | TRBV29-1 | - | TRBJ1-1 | -
TGTGCCTGGAGTGCTCAGTACGAGCAGTACTTC | CAWSAQYEQYF | TRBV30 | - | TRBJ2-7 | -
TGTGCCAGCACCTTCAGGAACACTGAAGCTTTCTTT | CASTFRNTEAFF | TRBV6-6 | - | TRBJ1-1 | -
TGTGCCAGCAGTGAAGGGTCCCACGGTGGTACGCAGTATTTT | CASSEGSHGGTQYF | TRBV6-4 | - | TRBJ2-3 | once
TGTGCCAGCAGTTACCTGGACAGCAACTCTGGAAACACCATATATTTT | CASSYLDSNSGNTIYF | TRBV6-5 | - | TRBJ1-3 | -
TGCAGCGTTGAGGGGGCGGGTGGTGGCTACACCTTC | CSVEGAGGGYTF | TRBV29-1 | - | TRBJ1-2 | few